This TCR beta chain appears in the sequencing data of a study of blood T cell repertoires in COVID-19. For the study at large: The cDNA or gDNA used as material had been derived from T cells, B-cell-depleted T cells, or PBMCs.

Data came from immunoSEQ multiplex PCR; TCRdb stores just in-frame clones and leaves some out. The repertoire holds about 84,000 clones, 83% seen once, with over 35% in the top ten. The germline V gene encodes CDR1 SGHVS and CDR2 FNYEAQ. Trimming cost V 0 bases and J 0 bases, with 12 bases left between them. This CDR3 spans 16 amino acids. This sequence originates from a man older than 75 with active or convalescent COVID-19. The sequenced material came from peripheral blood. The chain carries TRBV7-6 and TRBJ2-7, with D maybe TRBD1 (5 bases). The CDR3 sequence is CASSLAGRVGSYEQYF. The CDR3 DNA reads TGTGCCAGCAGCTTAGCTGGCAGGGTGGGCTCCTACGAGCAGTACTTC.